Below, 30 T cell receptor beta chains from the same sample are listed, as sequenced in a study of cytomegalovirus exposure and HLA in healthy donors. With 60 Vbeta and 13 Jbeta primers, the PCR was carried out. Assay: immunoSEQ multiplex PCR; the TCRdb copy retains only in-frame clones and omits some. The sample holds tens of thousands of clones, about three quarters seen once. Sequenced sample: PBMCs. These receptors came from a woman between 25 and 40 years old in good health and CMV-seropositive.

The chain recombines TRBV30 with TRBJ2-1; D might be TRBD2 (5 bases). Between the trimmed V and J ends, which lost 2 bases and 3 bases, there was a span of 14 bases. CDR3 length equals 15 residues. The V gene's germline CDR1 is GTSNPN and CDR2 SVGIG (reference sequence). The CDR3 here is CAWSWRLAGYNEQFF. As DNA, the CDR3 is TGTGCCTGGAGTTGGAGGCTAGCAGGCTACAATGAGCAGTTCTTC.

The rearrangement uses TRBV14 and TRBJ1-1; D possibly corresponds to TRBD1 (5 bases). This CDR3 is built from 14 residues. Per germline, CDR1 SGHDN and CDR2 FVKESK. Trimming cost V 3 bases and J 1 base, with 9 bases left between them. CDR3 nucleotides: TGTGCCAGCAGCCAGATGGGGGGGAACACTGAAGCTTTCTTT. Its translation is CASSQMGGNTEAFF.

This rearrangement joins TRBV30 to TRBJ2-1, with D unresolved. The length of the CDR3 is 11 residues. Germline-derived CDR1 and CDR2 are GTSNPN and SVGIG (reference sequence). Trimming shortened V by 6 bases and J by 1 base, and 4 bases separated the two germline ends. CDR3 protein: CACNSYNEQFF. CDR3 bases: TGTGCCTGCAATTCCTACAATGAGCAGTTCTTC. Full variable domain (outside the CDR3, taken from reference TRBV30 and TRBJ2-1): SQTIHQWPATLVQPVGSPLSLECTVEGTSNPNLYWYRQAAGRGLQLLFYSVGIGQISSEVPQNLSASRPQDRQFILSSKKLLLSDSGFYLCACNSYNEQFFGPGTRLTVL.

This rearrangement joins TRBV11-1 to TRBJ2-2, with a weak D call TRBD2 (5 bases). The CDR3 length is 15 residues. Germline CDR1 SGHAT, CDR2 FQDESV (reference sequence). V was shortened by 5 bases and J by 4 bases, with 14 bases between the two germline ends. CDR3 DNA: TGTGCCAGCAGCCCTTCGGGGTGGACCACCGGGGAGCTGTTTTTT. Amino acids: CASSPSGWTTGELFF.

The chain has TRBV7-6 and TRBJ2-1; 15 nucleotides line up with TRBD2. Looked up from germline, CDR1 is SGHVS and CDR2 is FNYEAQ. The CDR3 covers 19 residues. Germline trimming cut 4 bases from V and 8 bases from J; bases unmatched to any gene: 15. CDR3 in amino acids: CASSSPPWTSGRARDEQFF. The CDR3 DNA follows: TGTGCCAGCAGCTCCCCCCCCTGGACTAGCGGGAGGGCCAGGGATGAGCAGTTCTTC.

The V call is TRBV7-3, the J call TRBJ2-3; D may be TRBD2 (6 bases). This CDR3 spans 14 amino acids. Trimming took off 4 bases at V and 5 bases at J, with 13 bases between the two ends. Germline-derived CDR1 and CDR2 are SGHTA and FQGTGA. This CDR3 is CASSSGVGGDTQYF. The CDR3 DNA is TGTGCCAGCAGCTCGGGGGTGGGGGGAGATACGCAGTATTTT.

The sample holds one count of this clone. The chain recombines TRBV10-3 with TRBJ2-1, with 9 bases aligning to TRBD2. Trimming at V came to 0 bases and at J to 8 bases, leaving 14 bases not matched to a gene. This CDR3 has 18 amino acids. CDR1 ENHRY and CDR2 SYGVKD come from the germline V gene. CDR3 DNA: TGTGCCATCAGTGAGTCGGTTGTCGGGGCGGGAGGGCCCGATGAGCAGTTCTTC. This sequence encodes CAISESVVGAGGPDEQFF.

The chain links TRBV7-6 to TRBJ2-1; 10 bases fit TRBD2. V shed 0 bases and J 9 bases; nucleotides not matched to a gene: 8. CDR1 is SGHVS and CDR2 is FNYEAQ in the germline V gene. The CDR3 runs 16 residues. The CDR3 here is CASSLAASGSVSEQFF. As DNA, the CDR3 is TGTGCCAGCAGCTTAGCGGCTAGCGGGAGTGTTAGTGAGCAGTTCTTC.

The chain recombines TRBV29-1 with TRBJ2-4; possible D gene TRBD2, 5 bases. Trimming shortened V by 6 bases and J by 0 bases, and 9 bases separated the two germline ends. Germline V lookup: CDR1 SQVTM, CDR2 ANQGSEA. The CDR3 has 13 residues. DNA of the CDR3: TGCAGCGTCGGACTTTTAGCCAAAAACATTCAGTACTTC. This encodes CSVGLLAKNIQYF.

The rearrangement joins TRBV19 to TRBJ1-1; D may be TRBD1 (6 bases). The germline CDR1 and CDR2 sequences are LNHDA and SQIVND (reference sequence). V dropped 6 bases and J dropped 3 bases, with 14 bases sitting between them. The CDR3 extends over 14 amino acids. This chain's CDR3 is CASSRQVGDTEAFF. In DNA form, the CDR3 reads TGTGCCAGTAGCAGACAGGTGGGGGACACTGAAGCTTTCTTT. Full variable domain (outside the CDR3, taken from reference TRBV19 and TRBJ1-1): DGGITQSPKYLFRKEGQNVTLSCEQNLNHDAMYWYRQDPGQGLRLIYYSQIVNDFQKGDIAEGYSVSREKKESFPLTVTSAQKNPTAFYLCASSRQVGDTEAFFGQGTRLTVV.

There are many counts of this clone. The chain couples TRBV5-6 to TRBJ1-1; 7 positions match TRBD1. Germline V gene data show CDR1 as SGHDT and CDR2 as YYEEEE. V lost 4 bases to trimming and J lost 7 bases; unmatched junction nucleotides: 16. This CDR3 contains 16 residues. The CDR3 region is CASSPMRIGTASEAFF. The CDR3, as DNA: TGTGCCAGCAGCCCTATGAGGATTGGGACAGCTAGTGAAGCTTTCTTT.

The CDR3 loop is CASSLSENTDTQYF. Here the CDR3 DNA reads TGTGCCAGCAGCCTTAGCGAAAACACAGATACGCAGTATTTT. The gene calls are TRBV11-3 and TRBJ2-3, with D tentatively TRBD2 (5 bases). The V gene lost 5 bases and the J gene lost 2 bases, with 11 bases spanning the gap. The CDR3 extends over 14 amino acids. Per the germline V gene, CDR1 is SGHNT and CDR2 is YENEEA.

The CDR3 loop reads CASSLDRSRRDSPLHF. The CDR3 DNA follows: TGTGCCAGCAGCCTTGACAGGAGCCGTCGGGATTCACCCCTCCACTTT. V is TRBV7-2 and J is TRBJ1-6, with D possibly matching TRBD1 (6 bases). V dropped 5 bases and J dropped 8 bases, with 19 bases sitting between them. CDR3 length equals 16 residues. The germline gives CDR1 SGHTA, CDR2 FQGNSA.

The genes are TRBV9 and TRBJ1-6; D perhaps matches TRBD1 (5 bases). CDR1 is SGDLS, CDR2 YYNGEE, per germline. V lost 0 bases, J lost 6 bases, and 7 bases lay in between. The CDR3 is 14 residues long. In nucleotides, the CDR3 is TGTGCCAGCAGCGTAGGGGGGGTTAATTCACCCCTCCACTTT. The encoded protein is CASSVGGVNSPLHF.

The chain is built from TRBV6-5 and TRBJ2-3; 8 bases align to TRBD2. The CDR3 is 15 residues long. The germline V gene encodes CDR1 MNHEY and CDR2 SVGAGI. V gave up 2 bases and J gave up 4 bases; unmatched junction bases: 5. The CDR3 here is CASSYVAGRADTQYF. The CDR3 DNA sequence: TGTGCCAGCAGTTACGTAGCGGGAAGGGCAGATACGCAGTATTTT.

The chain couples TRBV7-2 to TRBJ2-2; D is ambiguous. This CDR3 is built from 15 residues. Trimming removed 1 base from V and 6 bases from J, with 12 bases in between. Germline V gene data show CDR1 as SGHTA and CDR2 as FQGNSA. Here the CDR3 reads CASSLVNSRAGELFF. CDR3 coding DNA: TGTGCCAGCAGCTTAGTTAATAGCCGGGCCGGGGAGCTGTTTTTT.

The V and J genes are TRBV7-8 and TRBJ1-5; 7 bases agree with TRBD1. CDR3 length equals 19 residues. The germline V gene has CDR1 SGHVS and CDR2 FQNEAQ. V was clipped by 5 bases and J by 0 bases; unmatched bases: 16. The CDR3 bases are TGTGCCAGCAGCCCTAGTATCGGGACAGAAGTGGGTAGCAATCAGCCCCAGCATTTT. This translates into CASSPSIGTEVGSNQPQHF. The entire variable domain, with the rest obtained from reference TRBV7-8 and TRBJ1-5, is as follows: GAGVSQSPRYKVAKRGQDVALRCDPISGHVSLFWYQQALGQGPEFLTYFQNEAQLDKSGLPSDRFFAERPEGSVSTLKIQRTQQEDSAVYLCASSPSIGTEVGSNQPQHFGDGTRLSIL.

The V and J genes are TRBV5-6 and TRBJ2-1, with 10 positions matching TRBD1. The length of the CDR3 is 15 residues. V lost 4 bases to trimming and J lost 6 bases; unmatched junction nucleotides: 7. CDR1 is SGHDT, CDR2 YYEEEE, per germline. CDR3 loop: CASSSGQGVLNEQFF. CDR3 DNA sequence: TGTGCCAGCAGCAGCGGACAGGGGGTTCTCAATGAGCAGTTCTTC.

The chain carries TRBV28 and TRBJ1-2; D may be TRBD1 (5 bases). V was cut by 1 base and J by 7 bases, with 19 bases left in between. The germline V gene encodes CDR1 MDHEN and CDR2 SYDVKM. The length of the CDR3 is 16 residues. CDR3 protein: CASSLSLTQGIRGYTF. The CDR3 nucleotides read TGTGCCAGCAGTTTATCCTTAACCCAGGGAATCCGTGGCTACACCTTC.

This sequence joins TRBV2 and TRBJ2-5; D gene unclear. CDR1 and CDR2 from the germline V gene are SNHLY and FYNNEI. Trimming shortened V by 6 bases and J by 7 bases, and 15 bases separated the two germline ends. The CDR3 has 13 residues. The CDR3 region is CASRVDSRGTQYF. The CDR3 DNA follows: TGTGCCAGCAGGGTCGACTCCCGCGGGACCCAGTACTTC.

The rearrangement links TRBV4-1 to TRBJ2-7; no definite D call. Germline CDR1 and CDR2: MGHRA and YSYEKL. The CDR3 totals 13 residues. V shed 0 bases and J shed 4 bases, with 7 bases lying between them. The CDR3 DNA follows: TGCGCCAGCAGCCAAGATGAGTGGTACGAGCAGTACTTC. Amino acids: CASSQDEWYEQYF.

V and J are TRBV27 and TRBJ2-3, with TRBD1 identical over 7 bases. From germline, CDR1 is MNHEY and CDR2 SMNVEV (reference sequence). With V trimmed by 5 bases and J by 4 bases, 6 bases remained unmatched. This CDR3 region has 14 residues. The chain's CDR3 is CASSHKGASDTQYF. Here the CDR3 DNA reads TGTGCCAGCAGTCACAAGGGGGCGTCAGATACGCAGTATTTT.

The genes are TRBV9 and TRBJ2-2, with TRBD2 matching 11 bases. The CDR3 spans 16 residues. The germline CDR1 and CDR2 sequences are SGDLS and YYNGEE. The V segment lost 0 bases and the J segment 4 bases; nucleotides outside the gene matches: 2. The CDR3 spells CASSVVSGRGTGELFF. The DNA of the CDR3 is TGTGCCAGCAGCGTAGTTAGCGGGAGGGGCACCGGGGAGCTGTTTTTT.

This clone was seen more than once but under ten times. The chain uses TRBV10-2 and TRBJ2-7, with 7 bases lining up with TRBD2. This CDR3 is 16 amino acids long. Germline CDR1 is WSHSY and CDR2 is SAAADI. Unmatched junction bases numbered 8, after V lost 3 bases and J lost 0 bases. The CDR3 DNA follows: TGCGCCAGCAGTGATGTCGGCGGGAGCTCCTCCTACGAGCAGTACTTC. This encodes CASSDVGGSSSYEQYF.

V and J are TRBV10-1 and TRBJ2-5; 7 positions match TRBD1. Germline loops: CDR1 WNHNN, CDR2 SYGVQD (reference sequence). The CDR3 has 15 amino acids. Trimming removed 6 bases from V and 1 base from J; junction bases left unmatched: 8. The CDR3 spells CASRPGQSIQETQYF. The CDR3 DNA follows: TGCGCCAGCAGACCGGGACAGTCGATCCAAGAGACCCAGTACTTC.

The chain has TRBV9 and TRBJ2-3; 12 bases are a match to TRBD2. The trim removed 2 bases at V and 0 bases at J, leaving 4 bases unmatched. CDR1 and CDR2 (germline): SGDLS, YYNGEE. This CDR3 region has 17 residues. The CDR3 spells CASSVSLAGGSTDTQYF. CDR3 nucleotides: TGTGCCAGCAGCGTTTCGCTAGCGGGAGGGAGCACAGATACGCAGTATTTT.

V is TRBV5-4 and J is TRBJ2-7; 9 bases match TRBD1. The CDR3 has 15 amino acids. The J segment lost 5 bases and the V segment lost 3 bases, leaving 9 bases of the junction unmatched. Germline loops: CDR1 SGHNT, CDR2 YYREEE (reference sequence). The CDR3 region has the DNA TGTGCCAGCAGCTCCTCGGACAGGGGTTTGCACGAGCAGTACTTC. Translated: CASSSSDRGLHEQYF.

V usage is TRBV6-1 and J usage is TRBJ2-4; tentative D call: TRBD1 (6 bases). In germline, CDR1 is MNHNS, CDR2 SASEGT. The V and J ends lost 5 bases and 15 bases respectively, with 14 bases between them. The CDR3 totals 11 residues. The DNA for the CDR3 is TGTGCCAGCAGTAACACAGGGTTTCGGTACTTC. Translation gives CASSNTGFRYF.

The chain carries TRBV9 and TRBJ1-1, with D possibly matching TRBD1 (6 bases). Germline V gene sequence: CDR1 SGDLS, CDR2 YYNGEE. This CDR3 comprises 14 residues. Trimming left V 3 bases short and J 4 bases short, with 13 bases between. The CDR3 DNA reads TGTGCCAGCAGCGCGGGGGGGGCGCTCACTGAAGCTTTCTTT. This gives the protein CASSAGGALTEAFF.

This clone was seen a single time. The chain is built from TRBV28 and TRBJ1-5; D call uncertain. CDR3 length: 12 residues. Trimming stripped 7 bases from V and 3 bases from J, with 7 bases between. CDR1 and CDR2 from the germline V gene are MDHEN and SYDVKM. As DNA, the CDR3 is TGTGCCAGCAAGAGCATCAATCAGCCCCAGCATTTT. It codes for CASKSINQPQHF.